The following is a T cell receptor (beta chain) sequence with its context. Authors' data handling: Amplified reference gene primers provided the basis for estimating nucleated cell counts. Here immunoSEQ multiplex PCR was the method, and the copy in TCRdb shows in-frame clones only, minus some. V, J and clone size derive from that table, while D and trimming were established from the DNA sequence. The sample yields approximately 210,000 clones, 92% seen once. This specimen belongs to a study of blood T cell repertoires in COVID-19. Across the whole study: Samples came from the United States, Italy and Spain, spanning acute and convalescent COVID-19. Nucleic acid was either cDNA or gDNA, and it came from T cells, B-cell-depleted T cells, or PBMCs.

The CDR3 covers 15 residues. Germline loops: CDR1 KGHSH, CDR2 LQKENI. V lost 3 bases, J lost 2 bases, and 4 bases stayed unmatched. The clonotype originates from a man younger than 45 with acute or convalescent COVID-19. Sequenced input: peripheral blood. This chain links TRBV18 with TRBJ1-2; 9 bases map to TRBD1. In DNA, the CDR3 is TGTGCCAGCTCACCCGGGACAGGGCGCAACTATGGCTACACCTTC. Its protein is CASSPGTGRNYGYTF.